This T cell receptor beta chain emerged from a study of T cells after yellow fever vaccination. The study, taken as a whole, reports: Detected again after the booster were most primary-vaccination clones, at nearly 97% CD4 and 80% to 90% CD8.

TCRdb reanalysed the 5' RACE reads using MiXCR and keeps one entry per CDR3 protein. The repertoire holds just under 85,000 distinct CDR3 sequences, 10% to 15% seen once, with under 30% in the top ten. Sequenced material: CD8+ T cells not binding an NS4B(214-222) dextramer, sorted from PBMCs, taken roughly 23 days after the first yellow fever vaccination. The TCR was taken from a man in his late teens or twenties who received the YFV17D yellow fever vaccine.

The DNA for the CDR3 is TGTGCCAGCGGGACAGGGGTTCACGAGCAGTACGTC. It specifies CASGTGVHEQYV. The chain recombines TRBV6-1 with TRBJ2-7; the match to TRBD1 covers 10 bases. Germline CDR1 is MNHNS and CDR2 is SASEGT. The CDR3 extends over 12 amino acids. With 8 bases clipped from V and 5 bases from J, the junction kept 3 bases outside the gene matches.